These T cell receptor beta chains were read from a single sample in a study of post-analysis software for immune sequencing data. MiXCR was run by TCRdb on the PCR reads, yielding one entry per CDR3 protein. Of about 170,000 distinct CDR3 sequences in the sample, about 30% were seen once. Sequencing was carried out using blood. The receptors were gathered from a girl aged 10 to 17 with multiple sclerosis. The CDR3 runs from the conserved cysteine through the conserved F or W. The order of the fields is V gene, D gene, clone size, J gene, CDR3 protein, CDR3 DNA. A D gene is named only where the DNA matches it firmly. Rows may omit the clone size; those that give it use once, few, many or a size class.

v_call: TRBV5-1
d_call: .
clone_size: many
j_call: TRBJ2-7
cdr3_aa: CASSLAGDEQYF
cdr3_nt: TGCGCCAGCAGCTTGGCGGGGGACGAGCAGTACTTC

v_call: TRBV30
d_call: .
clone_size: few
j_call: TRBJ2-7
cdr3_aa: CAWGGSSAFSYEQYF
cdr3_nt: TGTGCCTGGGGGGGGTCTTCGGCCTTTTCCTACGAGCAGTACTTC

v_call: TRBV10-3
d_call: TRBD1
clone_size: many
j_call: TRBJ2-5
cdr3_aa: CAISEEGTAMQTQYF
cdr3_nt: TGTGCCATCAGTGAGGAGGGGACAGCCATGCAGACCCAGTACTTC

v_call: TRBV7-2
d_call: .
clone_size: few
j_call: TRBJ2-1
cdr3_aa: CASSSFGGSYNEQFF
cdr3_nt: TGTGCCAGCAGCTCCTTCGGGGGTTCCTACAATGAGCAGTTCTTC

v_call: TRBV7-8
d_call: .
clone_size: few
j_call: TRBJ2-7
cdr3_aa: CASSFRRGEQYF
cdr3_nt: TGTGCCAGCAGCTTCAGAAGGGGCGAGCAGTACTTC

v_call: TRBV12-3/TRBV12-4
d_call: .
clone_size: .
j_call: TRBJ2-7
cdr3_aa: CASSSQGPAYNEQYF
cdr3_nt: TGTGCCAGCAGTTCACAGGGTCCAGCCTACAATGAGCAGTACTTC

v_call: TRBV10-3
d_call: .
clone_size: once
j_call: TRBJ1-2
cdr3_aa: CVIEKGPGANYGYTF
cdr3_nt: TGTGTCATCGAAAAGGGTCCTGGGGCTAACTATGGCTACACCTTC

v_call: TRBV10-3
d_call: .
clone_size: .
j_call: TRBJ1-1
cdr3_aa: CAISELGGARNTEAFF
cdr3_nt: TGTGCCATCAGTGAGCTGGGGGGGGCGCGGAACACTGAAGCTTTCTTT

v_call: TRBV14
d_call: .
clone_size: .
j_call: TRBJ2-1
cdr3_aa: CASSLAPTGKGSEQFF
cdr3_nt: TGTGCCAGCAGCCTCGCCCCGACGGGAAAAGGTAGTGAGCAGTTCTTC

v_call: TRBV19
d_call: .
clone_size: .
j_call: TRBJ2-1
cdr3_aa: CASKPEGYYNEQFF
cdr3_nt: TGTGCCAGTAAACCAGAGGGGTACTACAATGAGCAGTTCTTC

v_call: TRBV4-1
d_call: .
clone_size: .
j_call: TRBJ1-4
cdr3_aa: CASSQEGPIRIPEKLFF
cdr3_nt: TGCGCCAGCAGCCAAGAGGGCCCCATCCGCATACCAGAAAAACTGTTTTTT

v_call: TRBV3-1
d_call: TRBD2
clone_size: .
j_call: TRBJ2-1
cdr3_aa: CAGIRSSGSHNEQFF
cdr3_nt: TGTGCCGGCATCCGTTCTAGCGGGAGTCACAATGAGCAGTTCTTC

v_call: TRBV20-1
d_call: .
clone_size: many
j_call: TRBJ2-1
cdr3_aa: CSARGGRRDEQFF
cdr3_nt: TGCAGTGCTAGGGGTGGGCGTAGGGATGAGCAGTTCTTC

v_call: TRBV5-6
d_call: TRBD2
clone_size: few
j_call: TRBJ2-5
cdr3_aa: CASSLAGGHQETQYF
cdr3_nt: TGTGCCAGCAGCCTAGCGGGAGGGCACCAAGAGACCCAGTACTTC

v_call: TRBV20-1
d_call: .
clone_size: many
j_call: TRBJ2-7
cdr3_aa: CSALDRTRGDGYEQYF
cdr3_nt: TGCAGTGCCCTAGACCGGACGAGGGGGGATGGCTACGAGCAGTACTTC

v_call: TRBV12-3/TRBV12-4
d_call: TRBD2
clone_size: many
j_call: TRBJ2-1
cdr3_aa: CASSLRGRAVGHEQFF
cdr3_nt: TGTGCCAGCAGTTTAAGAGGGAGGGCCGTAGGCCATGAGCAGTTCTTC

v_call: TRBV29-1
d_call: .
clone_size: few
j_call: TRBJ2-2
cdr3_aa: CSVRRANTGELFF
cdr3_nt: TGCAGCGTACGCAGGGCGAACACCGGGGAGCTGTTTTTT

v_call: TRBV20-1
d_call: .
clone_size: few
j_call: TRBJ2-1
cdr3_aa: CSAGIVPGLSNEQFF
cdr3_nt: TGCAGTGCTGGAATCGTCCCAGGGCTGAGCAATGAGCAGTTCTTC

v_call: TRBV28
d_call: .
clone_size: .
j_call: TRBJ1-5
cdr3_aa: CASSPTSGLINQPQHF
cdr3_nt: TGTGCCAGCAGTCCCACTTCGGGACTGATCAATCAGCCCCAGCATTTT

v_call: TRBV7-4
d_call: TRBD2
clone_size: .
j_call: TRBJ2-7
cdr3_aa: CASSPRRRGRDLDEQYF
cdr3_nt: TGTGCCAGCAGCCCAAGACGGAGAGGGAGGGATTTGGATGAGCAGTACTTC

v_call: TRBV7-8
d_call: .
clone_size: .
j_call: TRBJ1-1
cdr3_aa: CASSPVGHLNTEAFF
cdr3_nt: TGTGCCAGCAGCCCCGTGGGACATCTGAACACTGAAGCTTTCTTT

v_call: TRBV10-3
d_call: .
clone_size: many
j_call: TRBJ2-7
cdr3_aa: CAISGQSYEQYF
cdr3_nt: TGTGCCATCAGTGGACAGTCCTACGAGCAGTACTTC

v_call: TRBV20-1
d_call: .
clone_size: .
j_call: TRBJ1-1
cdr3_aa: CSARDGARGTLAEAFF
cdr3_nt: TGCAGTGCTAGAGATGGAGCCAGGGGCACATTGGCTGAAGCTTTCTTT

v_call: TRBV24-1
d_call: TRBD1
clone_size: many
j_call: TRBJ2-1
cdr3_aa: CATSDGTGLNEQFF
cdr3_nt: TGTGCCACCAGTGACGGGACAGGACTCAATGAGCAGTTCTTC

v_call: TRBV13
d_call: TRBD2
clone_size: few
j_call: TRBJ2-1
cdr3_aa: CASSLRRLAGAREQFF
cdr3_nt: TGTGCCAGCAGCTTACGGCGGCTAGCGGGAGCCCGGGAGCAGTTCTTC

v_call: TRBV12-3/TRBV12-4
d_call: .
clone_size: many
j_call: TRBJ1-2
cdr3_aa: CASRIGTAPRGYTF
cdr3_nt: TGTGCCAGCAGAATCGGGACCGCTCCTAGGGGCTACACCTTC

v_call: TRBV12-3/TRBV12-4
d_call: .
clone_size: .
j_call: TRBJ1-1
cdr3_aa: CASSLPGGGVTVEAFF
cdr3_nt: TGTGCCAGCAGTTTGCCGGGAGGTGGAGTGACCGTTGAAGCTTTCTTT

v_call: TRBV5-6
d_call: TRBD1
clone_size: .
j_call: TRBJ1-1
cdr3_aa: CASSPFAGGDFPNTEAFF
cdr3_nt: TGTGCCAGCAGCCCATTCGCAGGGGGCGATTTTCCGAACACTGAAGCTTTCTTT

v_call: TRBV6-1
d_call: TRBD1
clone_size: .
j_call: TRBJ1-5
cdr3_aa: CASGGGTGGCGNQPQHF
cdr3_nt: TGTGCCAGCGGGGGAGGAACAGGGGGTTGTGGCAATCAGCCCCAGCATTTT

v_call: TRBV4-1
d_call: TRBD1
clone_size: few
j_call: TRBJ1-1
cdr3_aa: CVSSQGTDVMNTEAFF
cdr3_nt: TGCGTCAGCAGCCAAGGGACAGACGTTATGAACACTGAAGCTTTCTTT

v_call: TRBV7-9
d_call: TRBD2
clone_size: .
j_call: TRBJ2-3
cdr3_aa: CASSLLAGATTDTQYF
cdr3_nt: TGTGCCAGCAGCTTACTAGCGGGGGCTACCACAGATACGCAGTATTTT

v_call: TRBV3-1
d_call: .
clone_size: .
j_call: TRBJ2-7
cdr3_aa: CASSQHQGNYEQYF
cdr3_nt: TGTGCCAGCAGCCAGCATCAAGGTAATTACGAGCAGTACTTC